Following are 10 T cell receptor beta chains from one sample sequenced in a study of blood T cell repertoires in COVID-19. The table came from immunoSEQ multiplex PCR; TCRdb's copy has only in-frame clones and leaves some out. The sample holds over 350,000 clones, around nine tenths seen once. Material: PBMCs or T cells enriched from blood (not recorded which). The receptors originated from a woman between 50 and 59 years old who had recovered from COVID-19.

V is TRBV5-4 and J is TRBJ2-7, with D perhaps TRBD2 (7 bases). The CDR3 loop spans 16 amino acids. The germline V gene encodes CDR1 SGHNT and CDR2 YYREEE (reference sequence). V was pared by 8 bases and J by 3 bases, with 24 bases between. This CDR3 is CASSPGGRGTSYEQYF. For the CDR3, the DNA is TGTGCCAGTTCCCCGGGGGGCAGGGGCACAAGCTACGAGCAGTACTTC. The entire variable domain, with the rest obtained from reference TRBV5-4 and TRBJ2-7, is as follows: ETGVTQSPTHLIKTRGQQVTLRCSSQSGHNTVSWYQQALGQGPQFIFQYYREEENGRGNFPPRFSGLQFPNYSSELNVNALELDDSALYLCASSPGGRGTSYEQYFGPGTRLTVT.

V usage is TRBV5-8 and J usage is TRBJ2-5, with 9 bases aligning to TRBD1. The CDR3 contains 16 residues. V lost 1 base, J lost 4 bases, and 8 bases stayed unmatched. Germline CDR1 reads SGHTS; CDR2 reads YDEGEE. The CDR3 protein is CASSLPGTGRVETQYF. CDR3 bases: TGTGCCAGCAGCTTGCCCGGGACAGGGAGGGTAGAGACCCAGTACTTC.

This chain links TRBV10-3 with TRBJ2-6; 9 bases match TRBD1. The CDR3 spans 21 residues. Germline-derived CDR1 and CDR2 are ENHRY and SYGVKD. V shed 2 bases and J 1 base; nucleotides not matched to a gene: 15. CDR3 nucleotide sequence: TGTGCCATCAGTGAGCCCTCAGGTGGGACAGGGACTTTGTCTGGGGCCAACGTCCTGACTTTC. The encoded protein is CAISEPSGGTGTLSGANVLTF.

Comments on this clone: The sample carries other DNA sequences with the same CDR3. The genes are TRBV27 and TRBJ1-6, with unresolved D. This CDR3 has 14 residues. The V end lost 3 bases, the J end lost 4 bases, and 7 bases lay between the germline ends. Germline-derived CDR1 and CDR2 are MNHEY and SMNVEV (reference sequence). CDR3 region: CASSLRGYNSPLHF. The CDR3 nucleotides are TGTGCCAGCAGTTTGCGGGGTTATAATTCACCCCTCCACTTT.

Remarks on this clone: A read error may account for a junction end that differs from germline. The chain couples TRBV2 to TRBJ1-6, with a possible D match to TRBD1 (6 bases). The CDR3 sequence is 15 residues long. The germline CDR1 and CDR2 sequences are SNHLY and FYNNEI. The CDR3 spells CASNEGGQGNSPLHF. The CDR3 DNA is TGTGCCAGCAATGAAGGGGGGCAGGGAAATTCACCCCTCCACTTT.

The V and J genes are TRBV3-1 (or the pseudogene TRBV3-2) and TRBJ2-5; no definite D call. Trimming shortened V by 1 base and J by 8 bases, and 8 bases separated the two germline ends. There are 12 residues in the CDR3. The germline gives CDR1 LGHDT, CDR2 YNNKEL (reference sequence). The CDR3 coding sequence is TGTGCCAGCAGCCAAGTGGCCGCAACCCAGTACTTC. It codes for CASSQVAATQYF.

This chain links TRBV19 with TRBJ1-1; 8 bases are a match to TRBD1. V shed 5 bases, J shed 6 bases, and the junction held 8 bases outside the gene matches. The length of the CDR3 is 14 residues. Germline assignment: CDR1 LNHDA and CDR2 SQIVND (reference sequence). This CDR3 is CASSFGQGSSEAFF. Written as DNA, the CDR3 is TGTGCCAGTAGTTTTGGACAGGGCTCGTCTGAAGCTTTCTTT.

V and J are TRBV2 and TRBJ2-1, with D perhaps matching TRBD2 (6 bases). Between the trimmed V and J ends, which lost 8 bases and 0 bases, there was a span of 8 bases. The CDR3 is 13 amino acids. The V gene's germline CDR1 is SNHLY and CDR2 FYNNEI. The chain's CDR3 is CASSLASYNEQFF. The CDR3 DNA sequence: TGTGCCAGCTCACTAGCCTCCTACAATGAGCAGTTCTTC.

The chain joins TRBV5-1 to TRBJ1-1; D might be TRBD1 (6 bases). The CDR3 totals 18 residues. CDR1 is SGHRS, CDR2 YFSETQ, per germline. The ends were cut back, 3 bases at V and 0 bases at J, with 21 bases in the middle. Written as DNA, the CDR3 is TGCGCCAGCAGCTCCGTAGGGGGGGCTGGGAACTTGAACACTGAAGCTTTCTTT. Translating gives CASSSVGGAGNLNTEAFF.

On this clone: One junction end does not reproduce the germline sequence, and a read error may be involved. The chain links TRBV29-1 to TRBJ1-1; D gene uncertain. The CDR3 is 9 residues long. CDR1 and CDR2 from the germline V gene are SQVTM and ANQGSEA. CDR3 region: CSVEEGGLF. In DNA form, the CDR3 reads TGCAGCGTTGAAGAAGGTGGGCTTTTT.